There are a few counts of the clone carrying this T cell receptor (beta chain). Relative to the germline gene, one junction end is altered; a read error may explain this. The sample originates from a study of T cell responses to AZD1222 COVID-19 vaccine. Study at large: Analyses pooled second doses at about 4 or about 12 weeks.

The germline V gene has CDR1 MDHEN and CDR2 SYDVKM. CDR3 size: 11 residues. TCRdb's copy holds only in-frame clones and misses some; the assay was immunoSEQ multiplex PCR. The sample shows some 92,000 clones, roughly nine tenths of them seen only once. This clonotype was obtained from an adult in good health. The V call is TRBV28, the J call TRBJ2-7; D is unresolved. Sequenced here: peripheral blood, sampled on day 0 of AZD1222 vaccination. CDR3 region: CASSSSPTSTF. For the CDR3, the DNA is TGTGCCAGCAGTTCCAGCCCGACATCTACATTC.